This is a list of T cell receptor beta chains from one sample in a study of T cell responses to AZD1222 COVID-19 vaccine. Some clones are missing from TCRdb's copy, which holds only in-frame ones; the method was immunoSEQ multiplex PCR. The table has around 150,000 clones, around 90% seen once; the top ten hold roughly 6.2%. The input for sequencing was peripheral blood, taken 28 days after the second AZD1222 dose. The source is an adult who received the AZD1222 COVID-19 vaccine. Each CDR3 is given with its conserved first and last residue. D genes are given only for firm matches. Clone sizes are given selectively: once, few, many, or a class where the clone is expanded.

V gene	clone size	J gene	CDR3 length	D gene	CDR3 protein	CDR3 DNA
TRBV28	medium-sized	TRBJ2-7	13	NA	CASSLTGRYEQYF	TGTGCCAGCAGTTTAACGGGACGTTACGAGCAGTACTTC
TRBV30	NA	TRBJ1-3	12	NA	CAWGGTGNTIYF	TGTGCCTGGGGGGGTACAGGAAACACCATATATTTT
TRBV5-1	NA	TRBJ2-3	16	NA	CASSLGASGSTDTQYF	TGCGCCAGCAGCTTGGGAGCAAGCGGCAGCACAGATACGCAGTATTTT
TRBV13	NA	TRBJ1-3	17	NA	CASSLEQLTYSGNTIYF	TGTGCCAGCAGCTTAGAGCAGCTAACATACTCTGGAAACACCATATATTTT
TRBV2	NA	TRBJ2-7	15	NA	CASSEDRATHYEQYF	TGTGCCAGCAGTGAAGACAGGGCAACCCACTACGAGCAGTACTTC
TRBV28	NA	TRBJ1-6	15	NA	CASTMGRSFNSPLHF	TGTGCCAGCACCATGGGACGGAGTTTTAATTCACCCCTCCACTTT
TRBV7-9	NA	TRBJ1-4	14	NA	CASSLQGLSEKLFF	TGTGCCAGCAGCTTACAGGGGTTGAGTGAAAAACTGTTTTTT
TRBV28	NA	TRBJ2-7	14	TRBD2	CASRPLAGTYEQYF	TGTGCCAGCAGACCGCTAGCGGGAACGTACGAGCAGTACTTC
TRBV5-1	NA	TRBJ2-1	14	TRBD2	CASQTGTRDNEQFF	TGCGCCAGCCAAACCGGGACTAGGGACAATGAGCAGTTCTTC
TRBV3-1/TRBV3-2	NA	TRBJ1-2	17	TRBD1	CASSQDSAGGALGGYTF	TGTGCCAGCAGCCAAGATAGTGCAGGGGGCGCGTTGGGTGGCTACACCTTC
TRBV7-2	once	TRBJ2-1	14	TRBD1	CASSLGQGHNEQFF	TGTGCCAGCAGCTTAGGACAGGGGCACAATGAGCAGTTCTTC
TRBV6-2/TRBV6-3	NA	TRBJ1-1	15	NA	CASSYEEGGNTEAFF	TGTGCCAGCAGTTACGAGGAGGGGGGGAACACTGAAGCTTTCTTT
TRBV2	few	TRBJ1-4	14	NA	CASSPEGMDEKLFF	TGTGCCAGCAGCCCCGAGGGTATGGATGAAAAACTGTTTTTT
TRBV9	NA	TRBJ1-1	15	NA	CASSVAENRLPEAFF	TGTGCCAGCAGCGTAGCAGAGAATAGGTTACCTGAAGCTTTCTTT
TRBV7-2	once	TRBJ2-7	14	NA	CASIPSVTTYEQYF	TGTGCCAGCATCCCGTCGGTCACGACCTACGAGCAGTACTTC
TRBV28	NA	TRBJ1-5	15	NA	CASSLGQGWNQPQHF	TGTGCCAGCAGTTTGGGGCAGGGATGGAATCAGCCCCAGCATTTT
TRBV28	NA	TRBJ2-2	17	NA	CASSLLGARGSTGELFF	TGTGCCAGCAGTTTATTGGGGGCGCGCGGGTCCACCGGGGAGCTGTTTTTT
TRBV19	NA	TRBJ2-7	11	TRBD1	CASSTQGEQYF	TGTGCCAGTAGTACACAGGGGGAGCAGTACTTC
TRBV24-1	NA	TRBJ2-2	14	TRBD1	CATSVGQDAGELFF	TGTGCCACCAGCGTTGGACAGGACGCCGGGGAGCTGTTTTTT
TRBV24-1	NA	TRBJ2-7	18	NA	CATSAGKGRRGLVYEQYF	TGTGCCACCAGTGCAGGAAAGGGACGGCGTGGACTCGTCTACGAGCAGTACTTC
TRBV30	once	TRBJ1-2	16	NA	CAWSGLSGGKNYGYTF	TGTGCCTGGAGTGGTCTCAGCGGCGGCAAAAACTATGGCTACACCTTC
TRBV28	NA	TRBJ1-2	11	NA	CASYENYGYTF	TGTGCCAGCTACGAGAACTATGGCTACACCTTC
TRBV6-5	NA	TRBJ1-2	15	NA	CASTLLATGNYGYTF	TGTGCCAGCACCCTCCTCGCTACAGGGAACTATGGCTACACCTTC
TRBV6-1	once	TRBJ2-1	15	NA	CASSEAPGSYNEQFF	TGTGCCAGCAGTGAAGCGCCTGGGTCCTACAATGAGCAGTTCTTC
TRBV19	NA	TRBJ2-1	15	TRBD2	CASSPSGSSYNEQFF	TGTGCCAGTAGTCCTAGCGGGAGCTCCTACAATGAGCAGTTCTTC
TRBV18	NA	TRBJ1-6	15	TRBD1	CASSPGGQGNSPLHF	TGTGCCAGCTCACCCGGTGGACAGGGGAATTCACCCCTCCACTTT
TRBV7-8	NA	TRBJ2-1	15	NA	CASSPSPPSYNEQFF	TGTGCCAGCAGCCCCAGCCCCCCTTCCTACAATGAGCAGTTCTTC
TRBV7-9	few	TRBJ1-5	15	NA	CASSSLGSINQPQHF	TGTGCCAGCAGCTCTCTAGGGTCGATCAATCAGCCCCAGCATTTT
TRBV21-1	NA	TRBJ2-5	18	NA	CASSATQGAKRAGETQYF	TGTGCCAGCAGCGCGACACAGGGGGCGAAGCGGGCAGGAGAGACCCAGTACTTC
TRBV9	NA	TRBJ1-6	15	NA	CASSVEGRANSPLHF	TGTGCCAGCAGCGTAGAGGGCAGGGCTAATTCACCCCTCCACTTT
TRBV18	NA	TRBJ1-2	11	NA	CASSRQDGYTF	TGTGCCAGCTCACGACAGGATGGCTACACCTTC
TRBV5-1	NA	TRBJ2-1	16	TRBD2	CASSLASGGSYNEQFF	TGCGCCAGCAGCTTGGCGTCGGGGGGATCCTACAATGAGCAGTTCTTC
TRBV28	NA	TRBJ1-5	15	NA	CASRPSRGLGQPQHF	TGTGCCAGCAGGCCCTCCCGGGGTCTAGGGCAGCCCCAGCATTTT
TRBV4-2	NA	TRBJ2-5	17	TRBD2	CASSQGDSGRVQETQYF	TGTGCCAGCAGCCAAGGCGATAGCGGGAGGGTCCAAGAGACCCAGTACTTC
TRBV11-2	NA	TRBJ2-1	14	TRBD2	CASSLEAGVPEQFF	TGTGCCAGCAGCTTAGAAGCGGGAGTCCCTGAGCAGTTCTTC
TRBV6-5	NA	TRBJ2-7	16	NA	CASSYSGAPSSYEQYF	TGTGCCAGCAGTTACTCTGGGGCTCCGAGCTCCTACGAGCAGTACTTC
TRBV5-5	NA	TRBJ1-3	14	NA	CASTPRSSGNTIYF	TGTGCCAGCACCCCCCGGAGCTCTGGAAACACCATATATTTT
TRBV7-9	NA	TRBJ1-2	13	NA	CASSRTQGGGYTF	TGTGCCAGCAGCCGCACACAGGGAGGCGGCTACACCTTC
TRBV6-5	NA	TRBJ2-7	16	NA	CASSYSYQGRSDEQYF	TGTGCCAGCAGTTACTCATACCAGGGGAGGAGCGACGAGCAGTACTTC
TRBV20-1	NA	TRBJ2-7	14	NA	CSASGGLGVYEQYF	TGCAGTGCTAGTGGCGGTCTTGGCGTCTACGAGCAGTACTTC
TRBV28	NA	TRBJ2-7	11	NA	CASSLTGEQYF	TGTGCCAGCAGCTTAACCGGGGAGCAGTACTTC